These T cell receptor beta chains were read from a single sample in a study of liver allograft versus peripheral blood T cells. In TCRdb, the reads were re-called with MiXCR into one record per CDR3 protein. Seen here are some 10,000 distinct CDR3 sequences, 15% to 20% observed once, and the top ten hold 1% to 1.5%. These receptors were collected from a human patient who had a liver transplant. The graft donor may be the source of some T cells. CDR3s include the opening cysteine and the closing phenylalanine or tryptophan. The D gene is left open where the match is weak. The listing skips clone size in some rows; elsewhere it reads once, few, many or a size class.

CDR3 DNA	CDR3 protein	J gene	V gene	clone size	CDR3 length	D gene
TGTGCCAGTAGAGCACAGGGAGTTCAGCCCCAGCATTTT	CASRAQGVQPQHF	TRBJ1-5	TRBV19	medium-sized	13	NA
TGTGCCACTCTATCCCCTTACACTGAAGCTTTCTTT	CATLSPYTEAFF	TRBJ1-1	TRBV19	medium-sized	12	NA
TGTGCCAGCAGTTACAACCGCGCGAACACCGGGGAGCTGTTTTTT	CASSYNRANTGELFF	TRBJ2-2	TRBV6-5	many	15	NA
TGTGCCAGCAGCTACTATGGGCAGGGGGTTGGTGGCTACACCTTC	CASSYYGQGVGGYTF	TRBJ1-2	TRBV5-4	NA	15	TRBD1
TGTGCCGGCAGCTTAGATGCAGGAAACACCATATATTTT	CAGSLDAGNTIYF	TRBJ1-3	TRBV7-9	NA	13	NA
TGTGCCAGCAGCTTTCCAGGGGAAGAGACCCAGTACTTC	CASSFPGEETQYF	TRBJ2-5	TRBV5-4	NA	13	NA
TGTGCCGCCCGGGACGGCTGGGAGACCATATATTTT	CAARDGWETIYF	TRBJ1-3	TRBV6-5	NA	12	NA
TGTGCCAGCTCACCCCCTCAGGGGAATAGGGATCAGCCCCAGCATTTT	CASSPPQGNRDQPQHF	TRBJ1-5	TRBV18	medium-sized	16	NA
TGTGCCAGCAGTGTTGTAAGGGTTAATGGTTCACCCCTCCACTTT	CASSVVRVNGSPLHF	TRBJ1-6	TRBV28	medium-sized	15	NA
TGCAGTGCTAGTTTAAATGGACAGGAGATGAACACTGAAGCTTTCTTT	CSASLNGQEMNTEAFF	TRBJ1-1	TRBV20-1	NA	16	TRBD1
TGTGCCAGCAGTTACCCCCAGGGGCCGGAATATGGCTACACCTTC	CASSYPQGPEYGYTF	TRBJ1-2	TRBV6-6	medium-sized	15	NA
TGTGCCAGCAGCTATATCCCCGGTGGAGGGCAGTACTTC	CASSYIPGGGQYF	TRBJ2-4	TRBV7-2	NA	13	NA
TGTGCCAGCAGCGTAGATTTGGGAGGGGGCTACACCTTC	CASSVDLGGGYTF	TRBJ1-2	TRBV9	NA	13	NA
TGTGCCAGCAGTTACGGAGGGAACACTGAAGCTTTCTTT	CASSYGGNTEAFF	TRBJ1-1	TRBV6-2/TRBV6-3	medium-sized	13	NA